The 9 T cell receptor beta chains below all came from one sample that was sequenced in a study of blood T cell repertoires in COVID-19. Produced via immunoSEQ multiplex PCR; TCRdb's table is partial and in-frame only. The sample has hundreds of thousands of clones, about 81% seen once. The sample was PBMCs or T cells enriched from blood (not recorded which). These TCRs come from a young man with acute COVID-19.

The CDR3 DNA follows: TGCAGTGCTAGTCACAGTAACCAAAACATTCAGTACTTC. It codes for CSASHSNQNIQYF. The chain links TRBV20-1 to TRBJ2-4, with no clear D. Germline V lookup: CDR1 DFQATT, CDR2 SNEGSKA (reference sequence). This CDR3 spans 13 amino acids. Between the trimmed V and J ends, which lost 3 bases and 5 bases, there was a span of 11 bases.

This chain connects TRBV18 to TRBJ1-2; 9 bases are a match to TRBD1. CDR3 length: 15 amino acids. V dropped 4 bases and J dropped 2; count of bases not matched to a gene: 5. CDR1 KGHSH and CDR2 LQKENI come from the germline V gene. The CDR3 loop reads CASSLRTGDNYGYTF. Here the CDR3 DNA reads TGTGCCAGCTCACTAAGGACAGGGGACAACTATGGCTACACCTTC.

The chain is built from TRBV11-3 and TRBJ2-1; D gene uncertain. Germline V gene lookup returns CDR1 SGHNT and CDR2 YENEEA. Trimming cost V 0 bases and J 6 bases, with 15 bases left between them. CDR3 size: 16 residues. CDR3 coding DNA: TGTGCCAGCAGCTTAGACCCCAGTTCCCCTGTCAATGAGCAGTTCTTC. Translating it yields CASSLDPSSPVNEQFF.

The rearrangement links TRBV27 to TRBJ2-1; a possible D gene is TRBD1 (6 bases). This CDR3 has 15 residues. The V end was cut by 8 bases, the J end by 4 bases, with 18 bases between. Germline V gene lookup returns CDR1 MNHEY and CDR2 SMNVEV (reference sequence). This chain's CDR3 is CASGTWTEDYNEQFF. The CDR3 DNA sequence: TGTGCCAGCGGAACATGGACAGAGGATTACAATGAGCAGTTCTTC.

The CDR3 nucleotides are TGCGCCAGCAGCTCGGGATTGGGTAGGGCGGATCGATACACCGGGGAGCTGTTTTTT. Encoded protein: CASSSGLGRADRYTGELFF. This chain connects TRBV5-1 to TRBJ2-2; maybe TRBD2 (5 bases). V lost 3 bases, J lost 3 bases, and 24 bases lay in between. The germline V gene has CDR1 SGHRS and CDR2 YFSETQ. The CDR3 loop spans 19 amino acids. The whole variable domain, remainder taken from reference TRBV5-1 and TRBJ2-2, is KAGVTQTPRYLIKTRGQQVTLSCSPISGHRSVSWYQQTPGQGLQFLFEYFSETQRNKGNFPGRFSGRQFSNSRSEMNVSTLELGDSALYLCASSSGLGRADRYTGELFFGEGSRLTVL.

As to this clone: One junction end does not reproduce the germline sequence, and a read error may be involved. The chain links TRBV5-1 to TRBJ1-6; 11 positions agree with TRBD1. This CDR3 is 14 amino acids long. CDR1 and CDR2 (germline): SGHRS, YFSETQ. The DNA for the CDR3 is TGTGCCAGCAGCACCGGGACAGGGGGGTCACCCCTCCACTTT. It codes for CASSTGTGGSPLHF.

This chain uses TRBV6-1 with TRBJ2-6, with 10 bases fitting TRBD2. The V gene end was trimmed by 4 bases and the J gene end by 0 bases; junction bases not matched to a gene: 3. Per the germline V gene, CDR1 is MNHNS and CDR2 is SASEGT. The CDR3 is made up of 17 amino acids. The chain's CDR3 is CASSALAGTSGANVLTF. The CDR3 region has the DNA TGTGCCAGCAGTGCACTAGCGGGGACCTCTGGGGCCAACGTCCTGACTTTC.

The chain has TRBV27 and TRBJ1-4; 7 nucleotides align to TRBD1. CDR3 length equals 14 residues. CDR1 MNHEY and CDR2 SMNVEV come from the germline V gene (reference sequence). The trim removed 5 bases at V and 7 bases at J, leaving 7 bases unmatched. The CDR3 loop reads CASSHTGVGEKLFF. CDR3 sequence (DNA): TGTGCCAGCAGTCACACAGGGGTTGGTGAAAAACTGTTTTTT.

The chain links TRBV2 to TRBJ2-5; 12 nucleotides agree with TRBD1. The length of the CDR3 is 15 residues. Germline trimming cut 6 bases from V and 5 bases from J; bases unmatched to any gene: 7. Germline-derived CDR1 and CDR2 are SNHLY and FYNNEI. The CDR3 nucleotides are TGTGCCAGCAGGAGGGACAGGGGGCGTGCGGAGACCCAGTACTTC. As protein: CASRRDRGRAETQYF.